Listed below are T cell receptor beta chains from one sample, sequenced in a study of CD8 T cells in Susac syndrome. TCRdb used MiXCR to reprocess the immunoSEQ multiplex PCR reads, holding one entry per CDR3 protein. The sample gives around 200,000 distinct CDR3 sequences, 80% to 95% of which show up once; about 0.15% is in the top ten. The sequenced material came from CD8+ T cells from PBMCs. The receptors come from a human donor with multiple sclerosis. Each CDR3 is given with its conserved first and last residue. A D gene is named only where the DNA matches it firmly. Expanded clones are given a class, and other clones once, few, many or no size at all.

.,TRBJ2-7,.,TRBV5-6,TGTGCCAGCAGCTTTAACTCGCACTACGAGCAGTACTTC,CASSFNSHYEQYF
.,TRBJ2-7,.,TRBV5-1,TGCGCCAGCAGCACCGGGACTGGCTACGAGCAGTACTTC,CASSTGTGYEQYF
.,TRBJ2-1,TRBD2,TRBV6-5,TGTGCCAGCAGCGTGGGGACTAGCGGCCAAGAGCAGTTCTTC,CASSVGTSGQEQFF
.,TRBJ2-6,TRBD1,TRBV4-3,TGCGCCAGCAGCCAAGATGGGGACAGGTCTGCCGGGGCCAACGTCCTGACTTTC,CASSQDGDRSAGANVLTF
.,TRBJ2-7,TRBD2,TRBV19,TGTGCCAGTAGTGAGACTAGCTCCTCCTACGAGCAGTACTTC,CASSETSSSYEQYF
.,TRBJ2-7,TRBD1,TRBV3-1,TGTGCCGTACAGGGGCCGAGCTACGAGCAGTACTTC,CAVQGPSYEQYF
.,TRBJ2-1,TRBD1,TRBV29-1,TGCAGCGTCATGACAGGGGCGGCCTACAATGAGCAGTTCTTC,CSVMTGAAYNEQFF
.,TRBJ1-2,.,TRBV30,TGTGCCTGGAGTTGGGGTCGACAGGACTATGGCTACACCTTC,CAWSWGRQDYGYTF
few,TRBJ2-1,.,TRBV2,TGTGCCAGCAGTGAAAAGTGGTGGCAGTTATTC,CASSEKWWQLF
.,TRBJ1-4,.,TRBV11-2,TGTGCCAGCAGCTTAGCGGGGGGGGAAAAACTGTTTTTT,CASSLAGGEKLFF
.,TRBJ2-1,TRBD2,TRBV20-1,TGCAGTGCTAGAGACAATCCGATCATGGGAAGACTAGCGGGAGGGCGCTCCTACAATGAGCAGTTCTTC,CSARDNPIMGRLAGGRSYNEQFF
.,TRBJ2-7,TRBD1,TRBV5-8,TGTGCCAGCAGCTTGCCCGGGACAGATCCCTCCTACGAGCAGTACTTC,CASSLPGTDPSYEQYF
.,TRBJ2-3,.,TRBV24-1,TGTGCCACCAGTGAAGGCAGCCTCACAGATACGCAGTATTTT,CATSEGSLTDTQYF
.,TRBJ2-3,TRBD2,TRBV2,TGTGCCAGCAGTACAAAGCGGGAGCAAGGCACAGATACGCAGTATTTT,CASSTKREQGTDTQYF
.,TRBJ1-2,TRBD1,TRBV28,TGTGCCAGCAGCCCGCCGGGACAGGGGGACTATGGCTACACCTTC,CASSPPGQGDYGYTF
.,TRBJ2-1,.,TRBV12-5,TGTGCTAGTGGTTCGAACGGGCGTGAGCAGTTCTTC,CASGSNGREQFF
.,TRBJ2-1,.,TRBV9,TGTGCCAGCAGCCCCCGGGGTTACAATGAGCAGTTCTTC,CASSPRGYNEQFF
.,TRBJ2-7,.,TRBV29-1,TGCAGCGTTGACCCAGGGGAAGGATTTAACGAGCAGTACTTC,CSVDPGEGFNEQYF
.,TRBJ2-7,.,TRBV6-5,TGTGCCAGCAGTCCCCGGGACTGGCCCTACGGGGAATACTTC,CASSPRDWPYGEYF
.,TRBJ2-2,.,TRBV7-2,TGTGCCAGCAGCTTAGGAGGGCTGTCGGAGCTGTTTTTT,CASSLGGLSELFF
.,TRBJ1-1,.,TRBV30,TGTGCCTGGAGCAGAACAGGGAGCACTGAAGCTTTCTTT,CAWSRTGSTEAFF
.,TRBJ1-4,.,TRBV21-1,TGTGCCAGCAGCGAAGGACAGGGGGCCTTTTTTATCCGAAAACTGTTTTTT,CASSEGQGAFFIRKLFF
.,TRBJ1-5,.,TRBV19,TGTGCCAGTAGTATATCCCACCCCTGGCCCCAGCATTTT,CASSISHPWPQHF
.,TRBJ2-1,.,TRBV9,TGTGCCAGCAGCGCCCGAGGATCCTACAATGAGCAGTTCTTC,CASSARGSYNEQFF
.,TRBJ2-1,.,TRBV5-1,TGCGCCAGCAGGGCAGAGAGCAATGAGCAGTTCTTC,CASRAESNEQFF
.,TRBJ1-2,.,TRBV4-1,TGCGCCAGCAGCCAATCGGCAGCCCTTGGGTATGGCTACACCTTC,CASSQSAALGYGYTF